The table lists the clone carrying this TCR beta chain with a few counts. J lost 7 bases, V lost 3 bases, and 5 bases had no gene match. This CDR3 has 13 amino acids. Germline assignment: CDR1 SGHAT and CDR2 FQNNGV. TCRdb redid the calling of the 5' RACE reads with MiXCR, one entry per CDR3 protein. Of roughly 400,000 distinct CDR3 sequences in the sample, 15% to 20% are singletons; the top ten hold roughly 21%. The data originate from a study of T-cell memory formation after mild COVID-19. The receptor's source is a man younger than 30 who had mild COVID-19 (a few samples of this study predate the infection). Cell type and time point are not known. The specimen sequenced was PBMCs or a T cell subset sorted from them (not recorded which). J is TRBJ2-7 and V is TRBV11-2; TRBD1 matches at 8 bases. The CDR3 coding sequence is TGTGCCAGCAGCTTTCAGGGGGCTGGGGAGCAGTACTTC. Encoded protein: CASSFQGAGEQYF. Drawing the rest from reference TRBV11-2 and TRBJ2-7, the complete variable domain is EAGVAQSPRYKIIEKRQSVAFWCNPISGHATLYWYQQILGQGPKLLIQFQNNGVVDDSQLPKDRFSAERLKGVDSTLKIQPAKLEDSAVYLCASSFQGAGEQYFGPGTRLTVT.